A single sample gave rise to the 30 T cell receptor beta chains below, sequenced in a study of regulatory T cells in long-lasting Graves disease. Time point given: newly diagnosed GD, antithyroid drugs for less than 3 months. RNA from PBMCs was the source of the TCR library. HTBI primers from iRepertoire and Arm-PCR of CDR3 regions yielded the TCR beta libraries. From the multiplex PCR reads, TCRdb called clonotypes with MiXCR, one entry per CDR3 protein. The sample consists of 250,000 or so distinct CDR3 sequences, about 18% of them appearing once. The sample was also reused in another study, on T cells in Graves' hyperthyroidism and ophthalmopathy.

Here the sequenced sample was peripheral blood mononuclear cells (PBMCs), taken at new diagnosis, from a patient treated with antithyroid drugs. These receptors originate from a woman aged 30 to 39 with Graves disease.

This clonotype was recorded many times. This chain uses TRBV10-1 with TRBJ2-7; 8 bases map to TRBD1. The CDR3 runs 13 residues. CDR1 and CDR2 from the germline V gene are WNHNN and SYGVQD (reference sequence). The V and J ends lost 8 bases and 6 bases, in that order; junction bases with no gene match: 9. CDR3 sequence (DNA): TGCGCCAGCTCTCGGACAGGGAACGGCGAGCAGTACTTC. It specifies CASSRTGNGEQYF.

This clonotype appeared a single time. A much larger clone differs by one base, so this may be a read error. The chain is built from TRBV27 and TRBJ1-1; no reliable D call. The CDR3 sequence is 11 residues long. The V gene's germline CDR1 is MNHEY and CDR2 SMNVEV (reference sequence). This CDR3 is CATTRHGVASF. Written as DNA, the CDR3 is TGTGCCACCACCCGGCATGGAGTGGCTTCCTTT.

This clonotype has ten or more counts. The CDR3 nucleotides read TGCAGTGCTAGGAGGAATGACGAGCAGTACTTC. Translation gives CSARRNDEQYF. The V and J genes are TRBV20-1 and TRBJ2-7; D gene unclear. Trimming removed 3 bases from V and 5 bases from J, with 8 bases in between. From germline, CDR1 is DFQATT and CDR2 SNEGSKA (reference sequence). The CDR3 sequence is 11 residues long.

As to this clonotype: Only one base separates this from a far larger clonotype, so it likely reflects a read error. This CDR3 fails to terminate in the conserved phenylalanine or tryptophan, so it likely reflects a read error. The chain uses TRBV2 and TRBJ2-7; the match to TRBD1 covers 9 bases. The CDR3 totals 14 residues. Trimming cost V 6 bases and J 7 bases; bases outside gene matches: 10. CDR1 and CDR2 (germline): SNHLY, FYNNEI. The CDR3 sequence is CASSFRQGGREQYL. As DNA, the CDR3 is TGTGCCAGCAGCTTCCGACAGGGGGGAAGGGAGCAGTACCTC.

Comments on this clonotype: This likely traces to a read error, being one base from a far larger clone. The CDR3 region has the DNA TGCAGTGCCGCTCAGGGGGCGGACCCCTACGAGCAGTTCTTC. It is translated as CSAAQGADPYEQFF. The chain has TRBV20-1 and TRBJ2-1; 8 bases are a match to TRBD1. Germline CDR1 is DFQATT and CDR2 is SNEGSKA (reference sequence). V lost 6 bases, J lost 10 bases, and 14 bases stayed unmatched. This CDR3 is built from 14 residues.

This clonotype was observed many times. The J gene is TRBJ1-5, the V gene TRBV7-2; D gene uncertain. Trimming stripped 1 base from V and 0 bases from J, with 10 bases between. The CDR3 totals 16 residues. CDR1 and CDR2 from the germline V gene are SGHTA and FQGNSA. This chain's CDR3 is CASSLEGQYSNQPQHF. The CDR3 DNA is TGTGCCAGCAGCTTAGAGGGCCAGTATAGCAATCAGCCCCAGCATTTT.

This clonotype has just a few counts. It may be a read error: a sequence one base away is much more abundant. The J gene is TRBJ2-1, the V gene TRBV12-3 or TRBV12-4, with 7 bases that match TRBD2. Trimming took 8 bases from V and 7 from J; bases not matched to a gene: 11. The CDR3 covers 14 residues. CDR3 protein: CASHLRDGGNEQFF. The CDR3 DNA reads as TGTGCCAGCCACCTCCGGGACGGGGGGAATGAGCAGTTCTTC.

This clonotype was seen a few times. The chain carries TRBV18 and TRBJ2-5, with D hard to call. There are 14 residues in the CDR3. With 0 bases removed from V and 1 base from J, the gap between germline ends came to 6 bases. Per the germline V gene, CDR1 is KGHSH and CDR2 is LQKENI. CDR3 sequence reads: CASSPPSSQETQYF. The CDR3 nucleotides are TGTGCCAGCTCACCACCCTCCAGCCAAGAGACCCAGTACTTC. The entire variable domain, with the rest obtained from reference TRBV18 and TRBJ2-5, is as follows: NAGVMQNPRHLVRRRGQEARLRCSPMKGHSHVYWYRQLPEEGLKFMVYLQKENIIDESGMPKERFSAEFPKEGPSILRIQQVVRGDSAAYFCASSPPSSQETQYFGPGTRLLVL.

For this clonotype: Sequence at one end of the junction differs from germline and may be a read error. The chain has TRBV5-8 and TRBJ2-1; D gene uncertain. The length of the CDR3 is 15 residues. Germline values: CDR1 SGHTS, CDR2 YDEGEE. The CDR3 coding sequence is TGTGCCAGCAGTCGGCCAAGAAGCTCCCACAATGAGCAGTTCTTC. Translation gives CASSRPRSSHNEQFF.

This clonotype has at least ten counts. The J gene is TRBJ2-1, the V gene TRBV3-1, with D hard to call. Trimming removed 5 bases from V and 9 bases from J, with 11 bases in between. The CDR3 is 12 residues long. The germline V gene has CDR1 LGHDT and CDR2 YNNKEL (reference sequence). CDR3: CASSNTGREQFF. CDR3 in DNA: TGTGCCAGCAGCAACACCGGGCGTGAGCAGTTCTTC.

The V and J genes are TRBV7-9 and TRBJ2-3; TRBD1 matches at 10 bases. The CDR3 length is 15 residues. Germline V gives CDR1 SEHNR, CDR2 FQNEAQ (reference sequence). V trimming: 8 bases; J trimming: 6 bases; junction bases outside the gene matches: 11. For the CDR3, the DNA is TGTGCCAGCGGGGTTAGGGACAGGGGCAACGATACGCAGTATTTT. It codes for CASGVRDRGNDTQYF.

This clonotype has ten or more counts. The chain has TRBV4-1 and TRBJ1-4, with D perhaps matching TRBD1 (5 bases). This CDR3 is built from 16 residues. Trimming took 8 bases from V and 1 from J, leaving 17 bases between them. Germline CDR1 MGHRA, CDR2 YSYEKL. CDR3 sequence reads: CASAPTALVTNEKLFF. CDR3 DNA: TGCGCCAGCGCCCCGACAGCCCTAGTAACTAATGAAAAACTGTTTTTT.

This clonotype was observed many times. The chain uses TRBV7-9 and TRBJ2-7; D is unresolved. This CDR3 has 13 residues. Deletions cut 5 bases from V and 1 base from J, with 9 bases between. Germline V gene sequence: CDR1 SEHNR, CDR2 FQNEAQ (reference sequence). The CDR3 DNA reads TGTGCCAGCAGCGTTCAGGAGTCCTACGAGCAGTACTTC. Encoded protein: CASSVQESYEQYF.

This clonotype turned up a few times. CDR3 amino acids: CASSIRAPATEAFF. As DNA, the CDR3 is TGTGCCAGTAGTATCCGGGCCCCGGCCACTGAAGCTTTCTTT. The chain joins TRBV19 to TRBJ1-1; D gene uncertain. CDR1 and CDR2 from the germline V gene are LNHDA and SQIVND (reference sequence). V was clipped by 3 bases and J by 4 bases, with 12 bases between them. This CDR3 spans 14 amino acids. The full variable domain, with the rest looked up from reference TRBV19 and TRBJ1-1, is DGGITQSPKYLFRKEGQNVTLSCEQNLNHDAMYWYRQDPGQGLRLIYYSQIVNDFQKGDIAEGYSVSREKKESFPLTVTSAQKNPTAFYLCASSIRAPATEAFFGQGTRLTVV.

This clonotype was seen a few times. The gene calls are TRBV20-1 and TRBJ2-7; 8 nucleotides align to TRBD1. Germline CDR1 is DFQATT and CDR2 is SNEGSKA (reference sequence). The CDR3 has 13 amino acids. The CDR3 nucleotides are TGCAGCCTAGGACAGGGCGACCCCTACGAGCAGTACTTC. This codes for CSLGQGDPYEQYF.

V gene TRBV7-2 combines with J gene TRBJ2-7; 10 bases line up with TRBD1. The germline V gene encodes CDR1 SGHTA and CDR2 FQGNSA. This CDR3 has 15 amino acids. The V segment lost 3 bases and the J segment 6 bases; nucleotides outside the gene matches: 8. CDR3 in amino acids: CASSLTGGGHSEQYF. The CDR3 nucleotides are TGTGCCAGCAGCTTGACAGGGGGCGGTCATAGCGAGCAGTACTTC.

The chain carries TRBV6-1 and TRBJ2-1; D might be TRBD1 or TRBD2, each matching 5 bases. V was cut by 6 bases and J by 1 base, with 22 bases left in between. Germline CDR1 reads MNHNS; CDR2 reads SASEGT. This CDR3 is 18 amino acids long. The CDR3 here is CASSPERDGKGSYNEQFF. In nucleotides, the CDR3 is TGTGCCAGCAGCCCCGAACGGGACGGAAAAGGGTCCTACAATGAGCAGTTCTTC.

This clonotype has at least ten counts. The V call is TRBV20-1, the J call TRBJ2-7; 8 bases map to TRBD2. J lost 2 bases, V lost 1 base, and 4 bases had no gene match. Germline V lookup: CDR1 DFQATT, CDR2 SNEGSKA (reference sequence). This CDR3 has 14 amino acids. CDR3 amino acids: CSARGVAGTYEQYF. The CDR3 nucleotides read TGCAGTGCTAGAGGCGTAGCGGGGACCTACGAGCAGTACTTC.

The J gene is TRBJ2-1, the V gene TRBV30, with 12 bases identical to TRBD2. The junction had 4 bases not matched to a gene; V was cut back by 2 bases and J by 5 bases. Germline V gives CDR1 GTSNPN, CDR2 SVGIG (reference sequence). This CDR3 region has 15 residues. CDR3 amino acids: CAWSRLAGAHNEQFF. As DNA, the CDR3 is TGTGCCTGGAGTCGACTAGCGGGAGCGCACAATGAGCAGTTCTTC.

Only a few counts were recorded for this clonotype. V usage is TRBV20-1 and J usage is TRBJ2-1; no clear D. There are 14 residues in the CDR3. In germline, CDR1 is DFQATT, CDR2 SNEGSKA (reference sequence). Trimming left V 6 bases short and J 5 bases short, with 17 bases between. CDR3 amino acids: CSAILPPTNNEQFF. In DNA, the CDR3 is TGCAGTGCGATTTTACCCCCCACCAACAATGAGCAGTTCTTC.

There are many counts of this clonotype. CDR3 bases: TGCAGTGCTAGAGATAGTCCGCTCAGGGGGTTGGACACCGGGGAGCTGTTTTTT. As protein: CSARDSPLRGLDTGELFF. J is TRBJ2-2 and V is TRBV20-1; TRBD1 matches 7 bases. Germline CDR1 reads DFQATT; CDR2 reads SNEGSKA (reference sequence). This CDR3 contains 18 residues. Trimming at V came to 0 bases and at J to 3 bases, leaving 13 bases not matched to a gene.

The sample holds many counts of this clonotype. This rearrangement joins TRBV12-3 or TRBV12-4 to TRBJ2-4; 9 nucleotides agree with TRBD1. This CDR3 is built from 16 residues. Germline trimming cut 5 bases from V and 9 bases from J; bases unmatched to any gene: 14. The CDR3 DNA follows: TGTGCCAGCAGTCCGGGACAGGGACCAGGCTTGGGCATTCAGTACTTC. Translating it yields CASSPGQGPGLGIQYF.

This clonotype appeared a few times. A much larger clone differs from this one at a single base, so this may be a read error. The rearrangement links TRBV2 to TRBJ2-3, with a weak D call TRBD2 (7 bases). The CDR3 is 13 amino acids. Germline CDR1 reads SNHLY; CDR2 reads FYNNEI. This CDR3 is CASGRGHTDTQCF. Written as DNA, the CDR3 is TGTGCCAGCGGGCGGGGGCACACAGATACGCAGTGTTTT.

This clonotype was seen many times. V and J are TRBV20-1 and TRBJ1-6; D gene unclear. Trimming left V 1 base short and J 8 bases short, with 9 bases between. CDR1 DFQATT and CDR2 SNEGSKA come from the germline V gene (reference sequence). The CDR3 extends over 13 amino acids. CDR3 loop: CSARVDADSPLHF. The CDR3 DNA sequence: TGCAGTGCTAGAGTTGATGCCGATTCACCCCTCCACTTT.

This clonotype was counted between two and nine times. The chain recombines TRBV19 with TRBJ2-2, with a tentative D call TRBD2 (6 bases). The germline V and J ends were trimmed by 4 bases and 4 bases, with 16 bases remaining between them. The CDR3 has 16 amino acids. The germline V gene has CDR1 LNHDA and CDR2 SQIVND (reference sequence). The DNA for the CDR3 is TGTGCCAGTAGTACCTCACGGGGGAAAGGCACCGGGGAGCTGTTTTTT. It is translated as CASSTSRGKGTGELFF.

This clonotype has ten or more counts. V and J are TRBV12-3 or TRBV12-4 and TRBJ1-6; 12 bases align to TRBD1. CDR3 length equals 15 residues. With V trimmed by 11 bases and J by 10 bases, 12 bases remained unmatched. CDR3 protein: CASRLSGTGGSPLHF. The CDR3 DNA sequence: TGTGCCTCCCGCCTGTCCGGGACAGGGGGCTCACCCCTCCACTTT.

The rearrangement links TRBV10-3 to TRBJ1-3; no reliable D call. CDR3 length: 15 amino acids. V was trimmed by 0 bases and J by 0 bases, leaving 6 bases between them. In germline, CDR1 is ENHRY, CDR2 SYGVKD. This chain's CDR3 is CAISESGSSGNTIYF. CDR3 DNA: TGTGCCATCAGTGAGTCGGGGAGCTCTGGAAACACCATATATTTT.

This clonotype was recorded at least ten times. This chain connects TRBV12-3 or TRBV12-4 to TRBJ1-5; TRBD1 is a possible D gene (6 bases). Trimming left V 1 base short and J 4 bases short, with 11 bases between. The CDR3 is made up of 15 amino acids. The CDR3 sequence is CASSLGQGTNQPQHF. In DNA, the CDR3 is TGTGCCAGCAGTTTAGGTCAGGGGACGAATCAGCCCCAGCATTTT.

This clonotype was picked up many times. The chain links TRBV25-1 to TRBJ1-4, with D perhaps matching TRBD1 (5 bases). From germline, CDR1 is MGHDK and CDR2 SYGVNS. CDR3 length equals 19 residues. V was pared by 3 bases and J by 6 bases, with 26 bases between. CDR3 coding DNA: TGTGCCAGCAGTGACCCCCCGCCGGGGCAGCCGAATCGGGATGAAAAACTGTTTTTT. It encodes CASSDPPPGQPNRDEKLFF.

This sequence joins TRBV12-3 or TRBV12-4 and TRBJ2-5, with D possibly TRBD1 on 6 matching bases. CDR3 length: 15 residues. Trimming removed 4 bases at V and 4 bases at J, with 16 bases between. The CDR3 nucleotides read TGTGCCAGCAGTTCCCTTGGACAGCTTTTAGAGACCCAGTACTTC. It codes for CASSSLGQLLETQYF.